The sequence of this T cell receptor (beta chain) was determined in a study of blood T cells in healthy people across ages. Study conclusions and caveats: The percentage of naive T cells correlated strongly with TCR beta diversity.

In regard to this clonotype: Antigen unknown.

PCR was performed a second time for about 7 to 12 cycles using a sample-barcoded 5' primer and a J-beta primer mix. Using its own MiXCR run on the 5' RACE reads, TCRdb lists one record per CDR3 protein. Among about 680,000 distinct CDR3 sequences listed, roughly 50% were seen once. The sequencing sample was made of blood. The receptor was isolated from a woman aged 55-69 years in good health.

This CDR3 is CASTQGLAGKGSEQFF. The CDR3 DNA follows: TGTGCCAGCACCCAGGGGCTAGCGGGCAAAGGAAGTGAGCAGTTCTTC. This chain joins TRBV3-1 and TRBJ2-1, with 8 positions matching TRBD2. CDR1 and CDR2 (germline): LGHDT, YNNKEL (reference sequence). The junction had 17 bases not matched to a gene; V was cut back by 7 bases and J by 9 bases. This CDR3 has 16 amino acids.